This TCR beta chain was observed in a study of CD8+ T cells in alopecia areata. This clone showed up just a few times. Its matching antigen is unknown. This may stem from a read error, because a much larger clone lies one nucleotide away. The listed genes are named as in mouse. The CDR3 end is not reached by the read, which stops 4 residues before it; the germline J gene fills it in. CDR3 size: 12 residues. The V gene's germline CDR1 is SGHDT and CDR2 FRDEAV. Trimming left V 2 bases short and J 1 base short, with 3 bases between. It was cDNA, reverse transcribed from extracted RNA, that served as the sequencing template. The protocol was immunoSEQ multiplex PCR, while the TCRdb copy is restricted to in-frame clones and leaves out a portion. The sample yields 270,000 or so clones, without any singletons. Study-wide results and limits: Alopecia totalis/universalis scalp especially showed more expanded CD8+ clones than normal scalp.

Markers used for sorting pooled cutaneous lymph node cells were CD4, CD8alpha, NKG2D, NKG2ACE and others. The V and J genes are TRBV14 and TRBJ1-1, with D hard to call. Sequenced sample: CD4+ T cells sorted from a lymph node. The TCR sequence derives from a C3H/HeJ mouse with alopecia areata. The strain is characterized by the MHC haplotype H2-k. The CDR3 DNA, read in part, is TGTGCCAGCAGTTTTGTAAACACA. This encodes CASSFVNT. From start to end, the CDR3 is CASSFVNTEVFF.